The clone carrying this T cell receptor beta chain occurred once. These data are taken from a study of cytomegalovirus exposure and HLA in healthy donors. The CDR3 is 15 amino acids. The donors were part of the validation cohort of 120 subjects. That cohort was separate from the first cohort, which comprised fewer than 800 subjects. Measured with immunoSEQ multiplex PCR; TCRdb has only the in-frame clones, and not every one. In the table there are over 50,000 clones, 90% to 97% of which are singletons. The chain couples TRBV21-1 to TRBJ1-2; TRBD1, as called in the table, went unchecked against the DNA. TRBV21-1 represents a pseudogene. The specimen was PBMCs. The sequence derives from a woman aged 18-30 years in good health and CMV-seronegative. The CDR3 DNA sequence: TGTGCCAGCAGCAAAGGGCGGGACAGACACTATGGCTACACCTTC. Amino acids: CASSKGRDRHYGYTF.